The entry that follows covers one T cell receptor (beta chain) sequence. The data derive from a study of CD8 T cells in Susac syndrome. Reverse transcription of 0.5 to 1 ug RNA was performed with random hexamers. One entry per CDR3 protein, called by TCRdb with MiXCR from the immunoSEQ multiplex PCR reads. The sample carries hundreds of thousands of distinct CDR3 sequences, approximately 89% recorded once. Sequencing was performed on CD8+ T cells from PBMCs. The clonotype was recovered from a human donor with multiple sclerosis.

Written as DNA, the CDR3 is TGTGCCACCAGCAAGGGTCGGGGAGTAGGGGATACGCAGTATTTT. This gives the protein CATSKGRGVGDTQYF. This chain joins TRBV15 and TRBJ2-3; tentatively, D is TRBD2 (5 bases). The CDR3 has 15 residues. Trimming left V 4 bases short and J 6 bases short, with 17 bases between. Germline-derived CDR1 and CDR2 are LNHNV and YYDKDF (reference sequence).